This TCR beta chain was observed in a study of glioma-infiltrating T cells. The iRepertoire nested amplicon-rescue multiplex PCR amplified TCR alpha and beta CDR3s from RNA. TCRdb re-analysed the multiplex PCR reads in MiXCR, keeping a single row per CDR3 protein. The table records around 90,000 distinct CDR3 sequences, roughly 39% of them present only once. This clonotype was recorded at least ten times. The CDR3 has 14 residues. Germline-derived CDR1 and CDR2 are DFQATT and SNEGSKA (reference sequence). Between the trimmed V and J ends, which lost 0 bases and 3 bases, there was a span of 10 bases. The sequencing input was glioma tissue, nonneoplastic brain tissue, or PBMCs (not recorded which). The chain couples TRBV20-1 to TRBJ2-3, with a possible D match to TRBD2 (5 bases). The TCR sequence derives from a human donor with low-grade glioma or glioblastoma, undergoing nonglioma brain surgery, or in good health (not recorded which). The CDR3 is CSARDVLATDTQYF. Written as DNA, the CDR3 is TGCAGTGCTAGAGATGTGCTAGCAACAGATACGCAGTATTTT.